This entry concerns a single T cell receptor (beta chain). Antigen specificity is unknown. This entry comes from a study of beta chain features in type 1 diabetes. Study at large: Regarding age, gender and cell yields, patients proved similar to healthy donors. Examination spanned about 110 million sorted cells from all samples. Study-wide points: In every one of the four CD4+ subsets, TCRB CDR3s were moderately but significantly shorter in Type 1 diabetes patients. Among patients, naive, central memory and Treg TCRB repertoires appeared more similar than among healthy donors. cDNA-based sequencing might over-represent cells highly expressing TCR.

The CDR3 extends over 13 amino acids. Per the germline V gene, CDR1 is SGHKS and CDR2 is YYEKEE (reference sequence). Trimming cost V 0 bases and J 6 bases, with 7 bases left between them. All of the isolated RNA was reverse transcribed, so expressed TCRB transcripts were sequenced. Sequenced by immunoSEQ multiplex PCR; TCRdb stores in-frame clones only, minus some. This sample has more than 100,000 clones; under 30% occur once, and the top ten carry around 0.5%. The V and J genes are TRBV5-5 and TRBJ1-5; no clear D. Specimen: central memory CD4+ T cells from blood. The sequence was collected from a woman under 30 with type 1 diabetes. The CDR3 DNA reads as TGTGCCAGCAGCTTGGAATGGGCTCAGCCCCAGCATTTT. This codes for CASSLEWAQPQHF.